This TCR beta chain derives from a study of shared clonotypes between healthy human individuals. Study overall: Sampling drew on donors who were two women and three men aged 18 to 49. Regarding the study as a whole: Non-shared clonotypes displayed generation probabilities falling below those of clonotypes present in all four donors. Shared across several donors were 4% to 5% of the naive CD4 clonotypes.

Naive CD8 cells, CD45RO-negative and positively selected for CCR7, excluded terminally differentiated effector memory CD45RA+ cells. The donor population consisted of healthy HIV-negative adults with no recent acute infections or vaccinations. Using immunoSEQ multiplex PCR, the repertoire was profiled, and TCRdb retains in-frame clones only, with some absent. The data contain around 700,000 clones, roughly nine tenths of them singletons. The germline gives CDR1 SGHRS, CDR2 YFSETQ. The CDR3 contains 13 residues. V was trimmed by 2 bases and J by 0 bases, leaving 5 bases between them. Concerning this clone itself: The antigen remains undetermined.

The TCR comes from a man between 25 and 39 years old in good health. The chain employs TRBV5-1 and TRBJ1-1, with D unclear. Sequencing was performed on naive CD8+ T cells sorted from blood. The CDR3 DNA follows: TGCGCCAGCAGCTTTGTCCTGAACACTGAAGCTTTCTTT. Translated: CASSFVLNTEAFF. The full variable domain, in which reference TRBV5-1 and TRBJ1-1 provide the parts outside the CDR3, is KAGVTQTPRYLIKTRGQQVTLSCSPISGHRSVSWYQQTPGQGLQFLFEYFSETQRNKGNFPGRFSGRQFSNSRSEMNVSTLELGDSALYLCASSFVLNTEAFFGQGTRLTVV.